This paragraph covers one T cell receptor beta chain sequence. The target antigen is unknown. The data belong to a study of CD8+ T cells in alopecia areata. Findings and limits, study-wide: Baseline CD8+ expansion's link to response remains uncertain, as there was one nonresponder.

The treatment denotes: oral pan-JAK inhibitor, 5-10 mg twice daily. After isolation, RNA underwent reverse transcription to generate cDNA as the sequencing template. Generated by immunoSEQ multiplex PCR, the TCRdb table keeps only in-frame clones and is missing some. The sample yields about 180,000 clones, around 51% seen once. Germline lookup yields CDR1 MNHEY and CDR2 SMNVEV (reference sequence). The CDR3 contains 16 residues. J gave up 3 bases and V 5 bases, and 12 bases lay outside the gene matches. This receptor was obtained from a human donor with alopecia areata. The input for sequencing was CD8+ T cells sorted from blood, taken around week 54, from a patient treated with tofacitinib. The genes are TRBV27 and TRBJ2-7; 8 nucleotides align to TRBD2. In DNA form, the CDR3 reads TGTGCCAGCAGTGGGGTCGGGGGGGATTTGTTCTACGAGCAGTACTTC. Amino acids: CASSGVGGDLFYEQYF.